A single sample gave rise to the 15 T cell receptor beta chains below, sequenced in a study of blood T cell repertoires in COVID-19. Data came from immunoSEQ multiplex PCR; TCRdb stores just in-frame clones and leaves some out. The sample shows under 140,000 clones, approximately 67% of them seen only once. Sample: peripheral blood. The receptors shown here come from a woman in her fifties or sixties with acute or convalescent COVID-19.

This clone was detected only once. The chain links TRBV5-1 to TRBJ1-2, with TRBD1 as a possible D gene (5 bases). The CDR3 totals 13 residues. From germline, CDR1 is SGHRS and CDR2 YFSETQ. V lost 1 base and J 6 bases, leaving 10 bases between the germline ends. CDR3 sequence reads: CASSLSGIDGYTF. The CDR3, as DNA: TGCGCCAGCAGCTTGTCAGGGATCGATGGCTACACCTTC.

The genes are TRBV10-2 and TRBJ2-2, with 11 nucleotides matching TRBD2. After removal of 6 bases from V and 4 bases from J, the junction contained 7 bases not matched to a gene. CDR3 length: 16 residues. Germline V gene data show CDR1 as WSHSY and CDR2 as SAAADI. This CDR3 reads CASRAGLAGRTGELFF. Written as DNA, the CDR3 is TGCGCCAGCAGAGCCGGACTAGCGGGTCGCACCGGGGAGCTGTTTTTT.

This sequence joins TRBV7-3 and TRBJ2-5; tentatively, D is TRBD2 (7 bases). CDR1 SGHTA and CDR2 FQGTGA come from the germline V gene. V lost 5 bases to trimming and J lost 5 bases, with 12 bases between them. The CDR3 runs 13 residues. CDR3 DNA: TGTGCCAGCAGCCGGGGGGCCACGGAGACCCAGTACTTC. Translating gives CASSRGATETQYF.

This chain joins TRBV2 and TRBJ1-3; D unresolved. V lost 4 bases, J lost 0 bases, and 10 bases lay in between. Germline CDR1 and CDR2: SNHLY and FYNNEI. CDR3 length equals 15 residues. The CDR3 is CASSAGALSGNTIYF. The CDR3 DNA reads TGTGCCAGCAGTGCAGGCGCCCTCTCTGGAAACACCATATATTTT.

The chain carries TRBV30 and TRBJ2-7; D possibly corresponds to TRBD2 (6 bases). This CDR3 is built from 12 residues. The germline gives CDR1 GTSNPN, CDR2 SVGIG (reference sequence). Trimming pared 5 bases from V and 4 bases from J, leaving 12 bases between. CDR3 sequence (DNA): TGTGCCTGGGGGTCGGGGACTTACGAGCAGTACTTC. Protein product: CAWGSGTYEQYF.

The rearrangement joins TRBV19 to TRBJ2-5, with D tentatively TRBD2 (6 bases). V was shortened by 3 bases and J by 5 bases, with 10 bases between the two germline ends. CDR3 length: 13 amino acids. The germline V gene has CDR1 LNHDA and CDR2 SQIVND (reference sequence). In DNA form, the CDR3 reads TGTGCCAGTAGTATGGTCCGGGGGGAGACCCAGTACTTC. It encodes CASSMVRGETQYF.

As concerns this clone: Other DNA sequences in the same sample also yield this CDR3. The rearrangement joins TRBV5-1 to TRBJ1-1; TRBD1 aligns across 7 bases. V shed 2 bases and J 1 base; nucleotides not matched to a gene: 2. Germline values: CDR1 SGHRS, CDR2 YFSETQ. This CDR3 spans 14 amino acids. The CDR3 DNA reads as TGCGCCAGCAGCTTACAGGGGAGGAACACTGAAGCTTTCTTT. Its translation: CASSLQGRNTEAFF.

The J gene is TRBJ2-3, the V gene TRBV20-1; 8 nucleotides match TRBD2. With V trimmed by 3 bases and J by 4 bases, 9 bases remained unmatched. This CDR3 contains 15 residues. The germline V gene has CDR1 DFQATT and CDR2 SNEGSKA (reference sequence). Written as DNA, the CDR3 is TGCAGTGCTAGTGGAGCGGGGGCCGTCGCAGATACGCAGTATTTT. It is translated as CSASGAGAVADTQYF.

The chain uses TRBV9 and TRBJ1-3; 8 bases are a match to TRBD1. Germline CDR1 is SGDLS and CDR2 is YYNGEE. This CDR3 has 15 amino acids. V trimming: 4 bases; J trimming: 4 bases; junction bases outside the gene matches: 7. The CDR3 DNA sequence: TGTGCCAGCAGCCGTCGGACAGGGTACGGAAACACCATATATTTT. Translated: CASSRRTGYGNTIYF.

The genes are TRBV2 and TRBJ1-2, with 8 bases identical to TRBD1. CDR1 SNHLY and CDR2 FYNNEI come from the germline V gene. V lost 3 bases, J lost 7 bases, and 7 bases stayed unmatched. The length of the CDR3 is 14 residues. CDR3 nucleotides: TGTGCCAGCAGTGACAGTCAGGGGGCAGGTGGCTACACCTTC. Its protein is CASSDSQGAGGYTF.

The chain combines TRBV6-5 with TRBJ2-7, with a weak D call TRBD2 (6 bases). The CDR3 is made up of 14 amino acids. Germline assignment: CDR1 MNHEY and CDR2 SVGAGI. Trimming left V 6 bases short and J 3 bases short, with 15 bases between. The CDR3 DNA follows: TGTGCCAGCAGGGCGGGACGGAGGGTCTACGAGCAGTACTTC. It specifies CASRAGRRVYEQYF.

The V gene is TRBV7-2, the J gene TRBJ1-3, with 8 positions matching TRBD1. Losses at the gene ends were 3 bases for V and 1 base for J; bases not matched to a gene: 11. Germline V gives CDR1 SGHTA, CDR2 FQGNSA. The CDR3 consists of 18 residues. CDR3: CASSFGNQGARSGNTIYF. DNA of the CDR3: TGTGCCAGCAGCTTTGGGAACCAGGGGGCGAGGTCTGGAAACACCATATATTTT.

The V and J genes are TRBV30 and TRBJ1-2; TRBD1 matches at 7 bases. Germline assignment: CDR1 GTSNPN and CDR2 SVGIG (reference sequence). Trimming cost V 8 bases and J 8 bases; bases outside gene matches: 8. The CDR3 loop spans 11 amino acids. The CDR3 spells CAHAQGHGYTF. The CDR3 nucleotides are TGTGCCCATGCACAGGGGCACGGCTACACCTTC.

V gene TRBV24-1 combines with J gene TRBJ1-5; no reliable D call. Per the germline V gene, CDR1 is KGHDR and CDR2 is SFDVKD. The CDR3 has 13 residues. Between the trimmed V and J ends, which lost 9 bases and 4 bases, there was a span of 12 bases. The CDR3 loop reads CATSGSPNQPQHF. DNA of the CDR3: TGTGCCACCTCCGGGTCCCCTAATCAGCCCCAGCATTTT.

This chain uses TRBV2 with TRBJ1-6; no reliable D call. The germline gives CDR1 SNHLY, CDR2 FYNNEI. CDR3 length equals 13 residues. V was shortened by 0 bases and J by 12 bases, with 9 bases between the two germline ends. CDR3 protein: CASSEAKREPLHF. CDR3 nucleotides: TGTGCCAGCAGTGAAGCTAAGAGGGAACCCCTCCACTTT.